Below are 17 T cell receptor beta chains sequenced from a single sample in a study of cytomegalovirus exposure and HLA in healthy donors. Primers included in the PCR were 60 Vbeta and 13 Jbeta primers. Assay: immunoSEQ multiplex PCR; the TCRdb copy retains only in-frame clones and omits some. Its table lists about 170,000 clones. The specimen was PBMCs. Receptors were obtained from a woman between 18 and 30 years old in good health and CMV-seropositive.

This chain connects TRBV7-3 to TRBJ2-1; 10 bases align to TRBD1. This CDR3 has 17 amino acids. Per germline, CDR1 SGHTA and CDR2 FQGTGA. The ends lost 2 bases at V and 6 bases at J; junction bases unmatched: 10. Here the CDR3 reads CASSLSGGTGVGNEQFF. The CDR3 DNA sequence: TGTGCCAGCAGCTTATCTGGGGGGACAGGGGTGGGCAATGAGCAGTTCTTC. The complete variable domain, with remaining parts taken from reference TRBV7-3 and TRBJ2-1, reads GAGVSQTPSNKVTEKGKYVELRCDPISGHTALYWYRQSLGQGPEFLIYFQGTGAADDSGLPNDRFFAVRPEGSVSTLKIQRTERGDSAVYLCASSLSGGTGVGNEQFFGPGTRLTVL.

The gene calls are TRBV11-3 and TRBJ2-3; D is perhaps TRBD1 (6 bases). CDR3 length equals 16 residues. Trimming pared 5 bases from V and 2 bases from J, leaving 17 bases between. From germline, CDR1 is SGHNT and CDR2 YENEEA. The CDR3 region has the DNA TGTGCCAGCAGCCGAAAAGACAGGAGAATCACAGATACGCAGTATTTT. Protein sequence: CASSRKDRRITDTQYF.

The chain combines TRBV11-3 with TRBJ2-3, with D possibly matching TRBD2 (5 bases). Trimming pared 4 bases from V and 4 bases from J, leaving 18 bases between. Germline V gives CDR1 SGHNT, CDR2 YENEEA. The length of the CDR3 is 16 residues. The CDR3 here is CASSWELGIYPDTQYF. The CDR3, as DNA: TGTGCCAGCAGCTGGGAACTAGGGATTTACCCAGATACGCAGTATTTT.

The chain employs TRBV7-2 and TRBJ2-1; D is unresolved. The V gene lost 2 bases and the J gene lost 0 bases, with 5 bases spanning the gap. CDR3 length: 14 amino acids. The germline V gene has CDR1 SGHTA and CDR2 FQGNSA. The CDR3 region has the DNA TGTGCCAGCAGCTTACTTTCCTCCTACAATGAGCAGTTCTTC. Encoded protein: CASSLLSSYNEQFF.

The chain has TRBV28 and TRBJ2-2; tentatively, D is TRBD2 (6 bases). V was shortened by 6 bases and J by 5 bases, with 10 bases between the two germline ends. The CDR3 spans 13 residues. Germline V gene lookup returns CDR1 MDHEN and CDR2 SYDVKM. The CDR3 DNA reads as TGTGCCAGCAGCCTTGGGACTACCGGGGAGCTGTTTTTT. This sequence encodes CASSLGTTGELFF.

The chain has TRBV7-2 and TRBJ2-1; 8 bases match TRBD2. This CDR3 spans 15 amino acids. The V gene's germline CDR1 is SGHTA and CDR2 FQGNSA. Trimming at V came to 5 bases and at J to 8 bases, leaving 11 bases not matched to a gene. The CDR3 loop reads CASSPRTGGLDEQFF. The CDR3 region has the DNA TGTGCCAGCAGCCCGCGGACGGGAGGGTTGGATGAGCAGTTCTTC.

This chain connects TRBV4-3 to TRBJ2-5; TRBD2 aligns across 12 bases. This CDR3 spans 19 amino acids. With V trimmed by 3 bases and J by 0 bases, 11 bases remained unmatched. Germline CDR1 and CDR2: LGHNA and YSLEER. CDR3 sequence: CASSHYLGTSGFNQETQYF. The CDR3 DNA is TGCGCCAGCAGCCACTACCTCGGGACTAGCGGGTTCAACCAAGAGACCCAGTACTTC.

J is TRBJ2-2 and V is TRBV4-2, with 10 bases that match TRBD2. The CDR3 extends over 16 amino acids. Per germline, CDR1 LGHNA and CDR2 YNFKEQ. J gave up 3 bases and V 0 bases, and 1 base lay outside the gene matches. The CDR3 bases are TGTGCCAGCAGCCAAGAGGGGACTAGCGACACCGGGGAGCTGTTTTTT. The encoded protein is CASSQEGTSDTGELFF.

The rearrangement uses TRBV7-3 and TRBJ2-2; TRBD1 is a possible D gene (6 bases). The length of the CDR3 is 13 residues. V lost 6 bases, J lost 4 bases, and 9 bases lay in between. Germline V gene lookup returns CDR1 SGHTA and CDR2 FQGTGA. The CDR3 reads CASRQGPTGELFF. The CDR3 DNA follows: TGTGCCAGCAGACAGGGACCCACCGGGGAGCTGTTTTTT.

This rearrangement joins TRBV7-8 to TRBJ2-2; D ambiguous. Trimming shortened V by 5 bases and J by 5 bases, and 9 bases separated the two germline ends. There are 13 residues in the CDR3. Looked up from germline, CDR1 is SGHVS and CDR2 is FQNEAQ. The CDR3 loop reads CASSRARTGELFF. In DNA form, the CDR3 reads TGTGCCAGCAGCCGAGCGCGTACCGGGGAGCTGTTTTTT.

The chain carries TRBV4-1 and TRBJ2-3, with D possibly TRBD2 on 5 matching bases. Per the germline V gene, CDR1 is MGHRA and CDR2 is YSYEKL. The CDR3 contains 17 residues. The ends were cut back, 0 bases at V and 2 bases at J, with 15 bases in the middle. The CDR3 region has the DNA TGCGCCAGCAGCCAAGATCCGATACTAGTAAACACAGATACGCAGTATTTT. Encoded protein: CASSQDPILVNTDTQYF.

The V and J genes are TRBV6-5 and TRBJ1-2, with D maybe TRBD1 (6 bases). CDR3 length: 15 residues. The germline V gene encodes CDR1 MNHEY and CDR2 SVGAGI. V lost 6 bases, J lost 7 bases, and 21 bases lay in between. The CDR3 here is CASSPTSGGLPGYTF. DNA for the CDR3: TGTGCCAGCAGCCCCACTAGCGGGGGGCTTCCTGGCTACACCTTC.

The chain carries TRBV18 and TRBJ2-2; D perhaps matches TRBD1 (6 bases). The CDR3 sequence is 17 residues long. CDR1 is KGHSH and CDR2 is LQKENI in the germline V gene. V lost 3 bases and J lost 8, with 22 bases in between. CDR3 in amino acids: CASSPPPGQPSTGELFF. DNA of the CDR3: TGTGCCAGCTCACCTCCACCGGGACAACCCAGCACGGGGGAGCTGTTTTTT. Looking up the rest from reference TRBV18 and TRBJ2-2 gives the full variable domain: NAGVMQNPRHLVRRRGQEARLRCSPMKGHSHVYWYRQLPEEGLKFMVYLQKENIIDESGMPKERFSAEFPKEGPSILRIQQVVRGDSAAYFCASSPPPGQPSTGELFFGEGSRLTVL.

CDR3 loop: CAWGSRWRTEAFF. In nucleotides, the CDR3 is TGTGCCTGGGGGTCGAGGTGGAGGACTGAAGCTTTCTTT. This rearrangement joins TRBV30 to TRBJ1-1, with D unclear. The length of the CDR3 is 13 residues. Trimming pared 5 bases from V and 5 bases from J, leaving 15 bases between. Germline CDR1 reads GTSNPN; CDR2 reads SVGIG (reference sequence).

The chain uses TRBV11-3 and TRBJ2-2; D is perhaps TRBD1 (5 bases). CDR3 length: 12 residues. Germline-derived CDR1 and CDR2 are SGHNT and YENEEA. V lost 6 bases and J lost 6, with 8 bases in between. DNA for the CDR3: TGTGCCAGCAGGACAGTGGCCGGGGAGCTGTTTTTT. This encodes CASRTVAGELFF.

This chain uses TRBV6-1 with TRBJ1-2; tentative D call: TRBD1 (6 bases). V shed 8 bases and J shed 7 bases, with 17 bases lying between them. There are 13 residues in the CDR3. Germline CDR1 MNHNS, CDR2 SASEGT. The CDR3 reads CASQLQGGSGYTF. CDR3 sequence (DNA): TGTGCCAGCCAATTACAGGGTGGATCTGGCTACACCTTC.

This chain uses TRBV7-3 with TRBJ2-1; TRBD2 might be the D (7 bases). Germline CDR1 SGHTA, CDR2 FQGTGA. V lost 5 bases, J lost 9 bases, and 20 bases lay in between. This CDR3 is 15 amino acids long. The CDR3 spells CASSPVMGGLGEQFF. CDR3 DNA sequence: TGTGCCAGCAGCCCTGTTATGGGGGGGCTAGGTGAGCAGTTCTTC. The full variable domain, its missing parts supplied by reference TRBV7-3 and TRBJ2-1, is GAGVSQTPSNKVTEKGKYVELRCDPISGHTALYWYRQSLGQGPEFLIYFQGTGAADDSGLPNDRFFAVRPEGSVSTLKIQRTERGDSAVYLCASSPVMGGLGEQFFGPGTRLTVL.